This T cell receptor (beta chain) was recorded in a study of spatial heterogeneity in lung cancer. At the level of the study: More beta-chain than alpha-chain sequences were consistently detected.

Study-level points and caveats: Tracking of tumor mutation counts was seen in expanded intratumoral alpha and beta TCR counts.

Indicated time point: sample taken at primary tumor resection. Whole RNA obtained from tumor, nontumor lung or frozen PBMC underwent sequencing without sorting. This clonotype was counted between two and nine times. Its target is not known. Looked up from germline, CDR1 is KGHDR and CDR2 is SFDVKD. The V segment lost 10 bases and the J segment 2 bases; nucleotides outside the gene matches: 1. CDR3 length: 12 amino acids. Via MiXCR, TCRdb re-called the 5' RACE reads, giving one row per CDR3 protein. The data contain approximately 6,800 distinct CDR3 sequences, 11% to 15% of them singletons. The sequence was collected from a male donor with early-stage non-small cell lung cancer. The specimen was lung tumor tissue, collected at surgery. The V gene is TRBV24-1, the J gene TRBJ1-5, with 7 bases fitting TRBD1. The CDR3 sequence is CATGGGNQPQHF. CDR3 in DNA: TGTGCCACAGGGGGCGGCAATCAGCCCCAGCATTTT.